Listed here is a single T cell receptor (beta chain). This sample is part of a study of control samples from healthy donors and cancer patients. Profiled with immunoSEQ multiplex PCR; TCRdb holds only in-frame clones, not every one. The sample contains 100,000 to 150,000 clones, around 93% of which appear only once. Germline V gene data show CDR1 as SGHRS and CDR2 as YFSETQ. The V segment lost 0 bases and the J segment 8 bases; nucleotides outside the gene matches: 10. There are 15 residues in the CDR3. The V call is TRBV5-1, the J call TRBJ1-2; 7 bases align to TRBD1. Sample: blood. The sequence derives from a man aged 18 to 35 in good health. CDR3 sequence reads: CASSLVFRGARGYTF. Here the CDR3 DNA reads TGCGCCAGCAGCTTGGTCTTCAGGGGGGCTCGAGGCTACACCTTC.